Sequencing of this T cell receptor (beta chain) was carried out in a study of T cell changes during pregnancy in multiple sclerosis. Germline CDR1 reads MNHNS; CDR2 reads SASEGT. The length of the CDR3 is 14 residues. Trimming shortened V by 2 bases and J by 6 bases, and 11 bases separated the two germline ends. Assay: immunoSEQ multiplex PCR; the TCRdb copy retains only in-frame clones and omits some. The repertoire holds roughly 45,000 clones, with approximately 87% as singletons. This clonotype was obtained from a female donor in good health, enrolled as a control in a pregnancy study. V usage is TRBV6-1 and J usage is TRBJ1-5; D ambiguous. This specimen consisted of peripheral blood, obtained in the second trimester of pregnancy. The CDR3 here is CASSESGLIQPQHF. The DNA of the CDR3 is TGTGCCAGCAGTGAATCCGGGTTGATTCAGCCCCAGCATTTT.